This TCR beta chain was observed in a study of CD8 T cells in ankylosing spondylitis. The study's findings and limits: There was a TCR beta motif, made of fewer than 10 highly homologous variants, that appeared characteristic of ankylosing spondylitis blood. Reports of some motif variants in reactive arthritis synovial fluid and blood predate this one. A CD8+ phenotype characterized the disease-linked clones, which were relatively rare in peripheral blood.

This clonotype has a count of ten or more. Its cognate antigen is unknown. This CDR3 spans 19 amino acids. Germline V gene sequence: CDR1 LGHDT, CDR2 YNNKEL (reference sequence). J lost 1 base, V lost 1 base, and 13 bases had no gene match. Libraries of TCR beta came from quantitative 5'-RACE with molecular barcodes. One entry per CDR3 protein, called by TCRdb with MiXCR from the 5' RACE reads. The table has about 200,000 distinct CDR3 sequences, more than 5.5% seen once; the top ten hold approximately 15%. The source of this sequence is a male donor with ankylosing spondylitis. The source material was blood, either unsorted or a sorted T cell fraction (not recorded which). The V call is TRBV3-1, the J call TRBJ2-1, with 7 nucleotides matching TRBD2. The CDR3 bases are TGTGCCAGCAGCCAAGTATACGGGGGACTAAACCCATCCTACAATGAGCAGTTCTTC. It is translated as CASSQVYGGLNPSYNEQFF.